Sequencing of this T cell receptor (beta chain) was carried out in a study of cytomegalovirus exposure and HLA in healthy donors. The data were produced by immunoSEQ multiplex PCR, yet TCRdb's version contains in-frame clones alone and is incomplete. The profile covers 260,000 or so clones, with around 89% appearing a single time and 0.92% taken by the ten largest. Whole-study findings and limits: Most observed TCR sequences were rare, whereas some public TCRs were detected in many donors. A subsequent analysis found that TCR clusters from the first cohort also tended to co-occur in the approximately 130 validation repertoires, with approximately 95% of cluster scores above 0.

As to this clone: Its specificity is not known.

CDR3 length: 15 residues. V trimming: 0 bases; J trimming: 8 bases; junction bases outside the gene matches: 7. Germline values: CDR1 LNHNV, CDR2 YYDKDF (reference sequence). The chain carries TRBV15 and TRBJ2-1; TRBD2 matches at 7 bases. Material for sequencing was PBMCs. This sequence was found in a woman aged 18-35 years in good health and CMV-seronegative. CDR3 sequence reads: CATSRDLLATDEQFF. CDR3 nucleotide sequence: TGTGCCACCAGCAGAGATTTACTAGCGACGGATGAGCAGTTCTTC.